The 20 T cell receptor beta chains below were found in one sample sequenced in a study of T-cell memory formation after mild COVID-19. TCRdb reprocessed the 5' RACE reads with MiXCR, giving one entry per CDR3 protein. Of 400,000 to 450,000 distinct CDR3 sequences in the sample, about a sixth were seen once. The sample consisted of PBMCs or a T cell subset sorted from them (not recorded which). The receptors were sampled from a man younger than 30 who had mild COVID-19 (a few samples of this study predate the infection). Cell type and time point are not known.

V and J are TRBV7-9 and TRBJ2-1; 8 nucleotides line up with TRBD1. The CDR3 is 15 amino acids. From germline, CDR1 is SEHNR and CDR2 FQNEAQ (reference sequence). V trimming: 3 bases; J trimming: 10 bases; junction bases outside the gene matches: 11. CDR3 in amino acids: CASSFRQGFVLEQFF. The CDR3 DNA follows: TGTGCCAGCAGCTTCCGACAGGGGTTCGTTCTGGAGCAGTTCTTC. The full variable domain, with the rest looked up from reference TRBV7-9 and TRBJ2-1, is DTGVSQNPRHKITKRGQNVTFRCDPISEHNRLYWYRQTLGQGPEFLTYFQNEAQLEKSRLLSDRFSAERPKGSFSTLEIQRTEQGDSAMYLCASSFRQGFVLEQFFGPGTRLTVL.

This clonotype appeared a few times. The chain uses TRBV6-2 or TRBV6-3 and TRBJ2-7; weak D call: TRBD1 (5 bases). The CDR3 extends over 14 amino acids. Germline V gene lookup returns CDR1 MNHEY and CDR2 SVGEGT. V was shortened by 2 bases and J by 8 bases, with 16 bases between the two germline ends. The CDR3 loop reads CASSYINQGMKQYV. As DNA, the CDR3 is TGTGCCAGCAGTTACATAAACCAGGGAATGAAGCAGTACGTC.

This sequence joins TRBV7-3 and TRBJ2-1, with 10 bases aligning to TRBD1. This CDR3 is 16 amino acids long. Germline V CDR1 and CDR2: SGHTA, FQGTGA. The trim removed 5 bases at V and 7 bases at J, leaving 11 bases unmatched. CDR3 sequence (DNA): TGTGCCAGCAGCACTTCGGGACAGGGGCCCCAGAATGAGCAGTTCTTC. This sequence encodes CASSTSGQGPQNEQFF.

This clonotype appeared a few times. The rearrangement links TRBV7-9 to TRBJ2-5; D is undetermined. This CDR3 is built from 11 residues. Per germline, CDR1 SEHNR and CDR2 FQNEAQ (reference sequence). V was trimmed by 5 bases and J by 3 bases, leaving 4 bases between them. CDR3 in amino acids: CASSKEETQYF. The CDR3 DNA sequence: TGTGCCAGCAGCAAAGAAGAGACCCAGTACTTC.

This clonotype was seen more than once but under ten times. The rearrangement joins TRBV29-1 to TRBJ2-4; a possible D gene is TRBD1 (7 bases). The CDR3 contains 14 residues. Germline values: CDR1 SQVTM, CDR2 ANQGSEA. Deletions cut 0 bases from V and 9 bases from J, with 15 bases between. The CDR3 DNA is TGCAGCGTTGAAGATCGGGGGACAGAGGCCATTCAGTACTTC. Protein sequence: CSVEDRGTEAIQYF.

V and J are TRBV12-3 or TRBV12-4 and TRBJ2-7, with 9 bases matching TRBD1. The trim removed 2 bases at V and 6 bases at J, leaving 2 bases unmatched. The CDR3 is 13 residues long. The CDR3 region is CASSLIQGAEQYF. CDR3 bases: TGTGCCAGCAGTTTAATACAGGGGGCCGAGCAGTACTTC.

The gene calls are TRBV20-1 and TRBJ2-3, with a possible D match to TRBD1 (6 bases). Per germline, CDR1 DFQATT and CDR2 SNEGSKA (reference sequence). The V gene lost 8 bases and the J gene lost 1 base, with 19 bases spanning the gap. This CDR3 contains 15 residues. For the CDR3, the DNA is TGCAGTAAAAACTCCCGGACAGCTCGCACAGATACGCAGTATTTT. Translated: CSKNSRTARTDTQYF.

This chain links TRBV4-3 with TRBJ2-1, with D hard to call. Trimming shortened V by 3 bases and J by 5 bases, and 11 bases separated the two germline ends. From germline, CDR1 is LGHNA and CDR2 YSLEER. CDR3 length: 14 residues. As DNA, the CDR3 is TGCGCCAGCAGCCACGAGCCAAACCACAATGAGCAGTTCTTC. Encoded protein: CASSHEPNHNEQFF.

The gene calls are TRBV4-2 and TRBJ2-7; the D is unclear. The CDR3 sequence is 15 residues long. Germline lookup yields CDR1 LGHNA and CDR2 YNFKEQ. Trimming left V 7 bases short and J 3 bases short, with 19 bases between. The CDR3 loop reads CASTIGVGANYEQYF. CDR3 sequence (DNA): TGTGCCAGCACCATCGGCGTAGGAGCCAACTACGAGCAGTACTTC.

This clonotype was found a few times. The J gene is TRBJ2-3, the V gene TRBV7-9; D not resolved. Germline assignment: CDR1 SEHNR and CDR2 FQNEAQ (reference sequence). Trimming pared 2 bases from V and 4 bases from J, leaving 10 bases between. The CDR3 has 14 amino acids. The CDR3 bases are TGTGCCAGCAGCTTACAGCTTGGGGCAGATACGCAGTATTTT. Translating gives CASSLQLGADTQYF.

The chain employs TRBV6-2 or TRBV6-3 and TRBJ2-7; 11 nucleotides align to TRBD1. The J segment lost 6 bases and the V segment lost 3 bases, leaving 7 bases of the junction unmatched. Germline V gene data show CDR1 as MNHEY and CDR2 as SVGEGT. This CDR3 comprises 15 residues. CDR3 residues: CASSYAGQGEFEQYV. DNA of the CDR3: TGTGCCAGCAGTTATGCGGGACAGGGGGAATTCGAGCAGTACGTC.

The gene calls are TRBV2 and TRBJ2-3, with 9 bases fitting TRBD1. The CDR3 runs to 13 residues. The J segment lost 5 bases and the V segment lost 9 bases, leaving 6 bases of the junction unmatched. CDR1 is SNHLY, CDR2 FYNNEI, per germline. This CDR3 is CARRDRAVDTQYF. CDR3 nucleotides: TGTGCCAGACGGGACAGGGCTGTAGATACGCAGTATTTT.

The chain recombines TRBV25-1 with TRBJ2-7, with a possible D match to TRBD2 (5 bases). V was shortened by 7 bases and J by 3 bases, with 10 bases between the two germline ends. The CDR3 totals 12 residues. From germline, CDR1 is MGHDK and CDR2 SYGVNS. CDR3 in amino acids: CASKERRYEQYV. CDR3 bases: TGTGCCAGCAAGGAGCGGCGCTACGAGCAGTACGTC.

The chain has TRBV7-2 and TRBJ1-1; D perhaps matches TRBD1 (6 bases). Trimming took off 2 bases at V and 1 base at J, with 8 bases between the two ends. Germline V gives CDR1 SGHTA, CDR2 FQGNSA. The CDR3 loop spans 14 amino acids. CDR3: CASSLWGQNTEAFF. The CDR3 DNA sequence: TGTGCCAGCAGCTTATGGGGACAGAACACTGAAGCTTTCTTT. Combining the CDR3 with reference TRBV7-2 and TRBJ1-1 gives the whole variable domain GAGVSQSPSNKVTEKGKDVELRCDPISGHTALYWYRQSLGQGLEFLIYFQGNSAPDKSGLPSDRFSAERTGGSVSTLTIQRTQQEDSAVYLCASSLWGQNTEAFFGQGTRLTVV.

This clonotype was seen at least ten times. The genes are TRBV28 and TRBJ2-1, with 9 bases fitting TRBD1. This CDR3 spans 13 amino acids. J lost 8 bases, V lost 6 bases, and 5 bases had no gene match. CDR1 is MDHEN, CDR2 SYDVKM, per germline. The CDR3 bases are TGTGCCAGCAGAGTACAGGGGGCTGATGAGCAGTTCTTC. It yields the protein CASRVQGADEQFF.

The chain carries TRBV5-1 and TRBJ2-7; D is ambiguous. Germline CDR1 SGHRS, CDR2 YFSETQ. Trimming shortened V by 5 bases and J by 4 bases, and 7 bases separated the two germline ends. This CDR3 has 11 residues. The CDR3 DNA reads TGCGCCAGCAGGGTAAGTTACGAGCAGTACTTC. Translation gives CASRVSYEQYF.

This clonotype came up a few times. The chain combines TRBV28 with TRBJ2-5; tentatively, D is TRBD2 (7 bases). Germline CDR1 and CDR2: MDHEN and SYDVKM. This CDR3 spans 13 amino acids. The germline V and J ends were trimmed by 8 bases and 9 bases, with 19 bases remaining between them. CDR3 sequence: CASQGGGAGSQYF. The CDR3, as DNA: TGTGCCAGCCAAGGTGGGGGGGCTGGGTCCCAGTACTTC.

This clonotype was detected a few times. The chain carries TRBV5-4 and TRBJ2-3; D gene unclear. The CDR3 spans 15 residues. Germline CDR1 reads SGHNT; CDR2 reads YYREEE (reference sequence). The V end was cut by 2 bases, the J end by 0 bases, with 10 bases between. CDR3 sequence: CASSFEPTSTDTQYF. CDR3 nucleotide sequence: TGTGCCAGCAGCTTCGAACCGACTAGCACAGATACGCAGTATTTT.

This clonotype was observed a few times. The chain carries TRBV12-3 or TRBV12-4 and TRBJ2-4; D remains unclear. The CDR3 covers 15 residues. Trimming took 2 bases from V and 7 from J, leaving 15 bases between them. Here the CDR3 reads CASSLSLGFGNIQYF. The CDR3, as DNA: TGTGCCAGCAGTTTAAGCCTAGGGTTCGGGAACATTCAGTACTTC.

The rearrangement uses TRBV7-6 and TRBJ2-2; D is undetermined. Germline V CDR1 and CDR2: SGHVS, FNYEAQ. Trimming cost V 7 bases and J 0 bases, with 6 bases left between them. This CDR3 is 13 amino acids long. The CDR3 reads CASKAANTGELFF. CDR3 nucleotides: TGTGCCAGCAAGGCTGCGAACACCGGGGAGCTGTTTTTT.